The rows below give T cell receptor beta chains drawn from one sample of a study of technical replicates of blood from a few donors. Clones were sequenced by immunoSEQ multiplex PCR, and TCRdb holds only the in-frame ones, with some missing. This repertoire shows around 73,000 clones, 85% to 95% found once; its top ten account for about 4.3%. Input material: PBMCs. These receptor sequences come from a human donor in good health. Some clones in this sample may be carry-over from other donors' samples. CDR3s include the opening cysteine and the closing phenylalanine or tryptophan. The D gene is left open where the match is weak. A clone size is listed for some rows: how often the clone was seen (once, few, many), or a class if it is expanded.

clone_size	v_call	j_call	d_call	cdr3_aa	cdr3_nt
.	TRBV6-6	TRBJ2-2	TRBD1	CASIRDRGGTGELFF	TGTGCCAGCATCCGAGACAGGGGTGGGACCGGGGAGCTGTTTTTT
.	TRBV5-1	TRBJ2-2	TRBD2	CASSLSAGLRTGELFF	TGCGCCAGCAGCTTGTCGGCGGGACTAAGGACCGGGGAGCTGTTTTTT
.	TRBV4-1	TRBJ2-7	TRBD2	CASSQDRVGWTSGIYEQYF	TGCGCCAGCAGCCAAGATCGGGTGGGGTGGACTAGCGGCATCTACGAGCAGTACTTC
.	TRBV7-2	TRBJ2-1	.	CASSYSLEQFF	TGTGCCAGCAGCTATTCACTGGAGCAGTTCTTC
.	TRBV5-1	TRBJ2-7	TRBD2	CASSAALAGASYEQYF	TGCGCCAGCAGCGCCGCTCTAGCGGGGGCCTCCTACGAGCAGTACTTC
.	TRBV28	TRBJ2-1	.	CASNGGGLYNEQFF	TGTGCCAGCAATGGGGGGGGGCTGTACAATGAGCAGTTCTTC
once	TRBV30	TRBJ1-1	.	CAWSVGGQGAEAFF	TGTGCCTGGAGTGTTGGGGGCCAGGGCGCTGAAGCTTTCTTT
.	TRBV2	TRBJ2-5	TRBD1	CASRGTGKETQYF	TGTGCCAGCAGAGGGACAGGGAAAGAGACCCAGTACTTC
.	TRBV6-5	TRBJ2-7	.	CASSTPGTPSYEQYF	TGTGCCAGCAGTACGCCCGGGACACCCTCCTACGAGCAGTACTTC
.	TRBV5-5	TRBJ2-1	.	CASNPGGLQGGQFF	TGTGCCAGCAACCCGGGGGGGTTGCAGGGGGGACAGTTCTTC
.	TRBV13	TRBJ1-3	.	CASSLVQGEPSGFRNTIYF	TGTGCCAGCAGCTTAGTTCAGGGTGAACCCTCCGGGTTCCGTAACACCATATATTTT
.	TRBV28	TRBJ2-3	TRBD2	CASSRSGGFTDTQYF	TGTGCCAGCAGTCGAAGCGGGGGGTTCACAGATACGCAGTATTTT
.	TRBV7-2	TRBJ2-7	TRBD1	CASSGRTGLSEQYF	TGTGCCAGCAGCGGACGGACAGGGCTGAGCGAGCAGTACTTC
.	TRBV6-5	TRBJ2-7	TRBD2	CASRPVGSGDYEQYF	TGTGCCAGCCGGCCCGTGGGTAGCGGGGACTACGAGCAGTACTTC
.	TRBV5-4	TRBJ2-1	TRBD1	CASSRDRAAYNEQFF	TGTGCCAGCAGCAGGGACAGGGCGGCCTACAATGAGCAGTTCTTC
once	TRBV7-9	TRBJ2-1	.	CASSLVKGVRYEQFF	TGTGCCAGCAGCTTAGTTAAGGGGGTGAGATATGAGCAGTTCTTC
.	TRBV27	TRBJ2-7	TRBD1	CASSLRGQEHYEQYF	TGTGCCAGCAGTTTAAGGGGGCAGGAACACTACGAGCAGTACTTC
.	TRBV5-1	TRBJ2-5	TRBD1	CASSRRSGGTETQYF	TGCGCCAGCAGCCGACGCTCAGGGGGCACCGAGACCCAGTACTTC
once	TRBV7-2	TRBJ2-5	TRBD2	CASSLGLADTSYYF	TGTGCCAGCAGCTTAGGGCTAGCGGATACCTCTTATTACTTC
.	TRBV5-6	TRBJ2-7	TRBD2	CASSLLAGEGNF	TGTGCCAGCAGCTTACTAGCGGGAGAGGGGAACTTC
.	TRBV25-1	TRBJ1-6	.	CASSELRENSPLHF	TGTGCCAGCAGTGAATTGAGGGAAAATTCACCCCTCCACTTT
.	TRBV11-2	TRBJ2-5	TRBD2	CASSLISGRAGETQYF	TGTGCCAGCAGCTTAATTAGCGGGAGGGCCGGAGAGACCCAGTACTTC
few	TRBV5-4	TRBJ1-3	.	CASSYTGLISGNTIYF	TGTGCCAGCAGCTACACGGGACTGATCTCTGGAAACACCATATATTTT
.	TRBV5-4	TRBJ1-6	.	CASSLAGGTYNSPLHF	TGTGCCAGCAGCTTGGCGGGGGGCACTTATAATTCACCCCTCCACTTT
.	TRBV5-1	TRBJ1-1	TRBD1	CASSADRGLRTEAFF	TGCGCCAGCAGCGCAGACAGGGGGCTAAGAACTGAAGCTTTCTTT
.	TRBV30	TRBJ2-1	TRBD2	CAWSVGTSGIDKFF	TGTGCCTGGAGTGTGGGGACTAGCGGGATAGATAAATTCTTC
.	TRBV10-3	TRBJ1-2	.	CAISEAGIYGYTF	TGTGCCATCAGTGAGGCGGGGATCTATGGCTACACCTTC
once	TRBV6-1	TRBJ2-7	TRBD2	CAARASGLYEQYF	TGTGCCGCCCGGGCTAGCGGGCTCTACGAGCAGTACTTC
.	TRBV6-5	TRBJ2-4	TRBD2	CASRKTSEENIQYF	TGTGCCAGCAGGAAGACTAGCGAAGAAAACATTCAGTACTTC
once	TRBV19	TRBJ2-5	TRBD2	CASRRSGGRFGETQYF	TGTGCCAGTAGGCGTTCGGGCGGGAGGTTCGGAGAGACCCAGTACTTC
.	TRBV4-3	TRBJ2-1	.	CASSQFSHGGNEQFF	TGCGCCAGCAGCCAATTCAGTCACGGGGGCAATGAGCAGTTCTTC
once	TRBV4-2	TRBJ2-7	.	CASSQDEGDKTYEQYF	TGTGCCAGCAGCCAAGACGAGGGGGACAAGACCTACGAGCAGTACTTC
few	TRBV7-7	TRBJ2-5	TRBD2	CASSSGLAGAGTQYF	TGTGCCAGCAGCTCGGGACTAGCGGGGGCAGGAACCCAGTACTTC
.	TRBV10-3	TRBJ2-5	TRBD2	CATAPGGRETQYF	TGTGCCACTGCCCCGGGGGGACGAGAGACCCAGTACTTC
.	TRBV29-1	TRBJ2-7	.	CSVGVSGRNYEQYF	TGCAGCGTTGGGGTTTCGGGAAGAAACTACGAGCAGTACTTC
few	TRBV7-9	TRBJ2-7	TRBD1	CASSSRLRTGGSYEQYF	TGTGCCAGCAGCTCGAGGCTTAGGACAGGGGGATCCTACGAGCAGTACTTC
.	TRBV5-6	TRBJ2-7	.	CASSLKGRSYEQYF	TGTGCCAGCAGCTTGAAAGGGAGGTCCTACGAGCAGTACTTC
.	TRBV4-1	TRBJ1-5	.	CASSQVSGLGGNQPQHF	TGCGCCAGCAGCCAAGTGTCGGGACTCGGGGGCAATCAGCCCCAGCATTTT